Each of the 7 T cell receptor beta chains below was sequenced from the same sample in a study of blood T cell repertoires in COVID-19. Measured with immunoSEQ multiplex PCR; TCRdb has only the in-frame clones, and not every one. The profile shows roughly 190,000 clones, more than 70% of them singletons. Sequencing input: peripheral blood. Every receptor here comes from a woman aged 55 to 70 with acute or convalescent COVID-19.

This clone was found a few times. The rearrangement links TRBV6-2 or TRBV6-3 to TRBJ1-1; possible D gene TRBD1, 6 bases. Trimming left V 2 bases short and J 4 bases short, with 8 bases between. The CDR3 covers 13 residues. The germline V gene encodes CDR1 MNHEY and CDR2 SVGEGT. This CDR3 is CASSYTGPTEAFF. CDR3 DNA sequence: TGTGCCAGCAGTTACACAGGGCCCACTGAAGCTTTCTTT.

V usage is TRBV7-9 and J usage is TRBJ2-3, with D possibly TRBD2 on 6 matching bases. This CDR3 comprises 15 residues. Trimming shortened V by 5 bases and J by 0 bases, and 12 bases separated the two germline ends. CDR1 is SEHNR and CDR2 is FQNEAQ in the germline V gene (reference sequence). The CDR3 coding sequence is TGTGCCAGCAGCCCAGTTGGAGGGAGCACAGATACGCAGTATTTT. Translating gives CASSPVGGSTDTQYF.

The DNA for the CDR3 is TGCGCCAGCAGCTGGGAGGAGTCTGGGGCCAACGTCCTGACTTTC. Translated, it gives CASSWEESGANVLTF. V usage is TRBV5-1 and J usage is TRBJ2-6, with D tentatively TRBD2 (6 bases). With 3 bases removed from V and 1 base from J, the gap between germline ends came to 8 bases. Germline V gives CDR1 SGHRS, CDR2 YFSETQ. The CDR3 runs 15 residues.

The CDR3 DNA sequence: TGTGCCAGCAGCTTTAGCGGGAGAAAGGACAATGAGCAGTTCTTC. Its translation: CASSFSGRKDNEQFF. This chain joins TRBV9 and TRBJ2-1; 9 bases line up with TRBD2. This CDR3 has 15 amino acids. The J segment lost 5 bases and the V segment lost 4 bases, leaving 7 bases of the junction unmatched. From germline, CDR1 is SGDLS and CDR2 YYNGEE.

The CDR3 region is CAISEFPGQGGNTEAFF. The CDR3 DNA is TGTGCCATCAGTGAGTTTCCCGGACAGGGGGGGAACACTGAAGCTTTCTTT. The chain has TRBV10-3 and TRBJ1-1; TRBD1 aligns across 10 bases. Looked up from germline, CDR1 is ENHRY and CDR2 is SYGVKD. The CDR3 runs 17 residues. With 1 base clipped from V and 1 base from J, the junction kept 6 bases outside the gene matches.

The CDR3 here is CASSLRQTNEKLFF. CDR3 coding DNA: TGTGCCAGCTCACTCAGACAGACCAATGAAAAACTGTTTTTT. V and J are TRBV18 and TRBJ1-4, with D tentatively TRBD1 (5 bases). The CDR3 loop spans 14 amino acids. With 4 bases removed from V and 5 bases from J, the gap between germline ends came to 11 bases. The V gene's germline CDR1 is KGHSH and CDR2 LQKENI. Looking up the rest from reference TRBV18 and TRBJ1-4 gives the full variable domain: NAGVMQNPRHLVRRRGQEARLRCSPMKGHSHVYWYRQLPEEGLKFMVYLQKENIIDESGMPKERFSAEFPKEGPSILRIQQVVRGDSAAYFCASSLRQTNEKLFFGSGTQLSVL.

The gene calls are TRBV6-6 and TRBJ2-5; D is uncertain. V gave up 4 bases and J gave up 4 bases, with 10 bases separating them. CDR3 length equals 13 residues. Germline V lookup: CDR1 MNHNY, CDR2 SVGAGI (reference sequence). The DNA of the CDR3 is TGTGCCAGCAGTTCGAAGTACAGAGAGACCCAGTACTTC. It is translated as CASSSKYRETQYF.